This TCR beta chain derives from a study of blood T cell repertoires in COVID-19. As originally analysed: Reference gene primer amplification gave nucleated cell count estimates. Profiled with immunoSEQ multiplex PCR; TCRdb holds only in-frame clones, not every one. V and J calls and clone size are given by that table; D and trimming were obtained from the DNA. The sample lists 360,000 or so clones; roughly 91% were seen once. The TCR originated in a woman aged 30 to 39 who had recovered from COVID-19. Sequenced material: PBMCs or T cells enriched from blood (not recorded which).

The CDR3 spells CASSSGQTDTQYF. For the CDR3, the DNA is TGTGCCAGCAGCTCTGGACAGACAGATACGCAGTATTTT. The chain recombines TRBV5-6 with TRBJ2-3; D may be TRBD1 (6 bases). Trimming removed 3 bases at V and 3 bases at J, with 8 bases between. Germline-derived CDR1 and CDR2 are SGHDT and YYEEEE. The CDR3 is made up of 13 amino acids.